This T cell receptor (beta chain) was recovered during a study of T cell responses to AZD1222 COVID-19 vaccine. The data were produced by immunoSEQ multiplex PCR, yet TCRdb's version contains in-frame clones alone and is incomplete. This sample has 170,000 or so clones, with just under 95% found just once. V lost 0 bases and J lost 2; bases outside the gene matches: 2. CDR1 and CDR2 from the germline V gene are MNHEY and SVGAGI. The CDR3 is 15 amino acids. This chain links TRBV6-5 with TRBJ2-7; 9 positions match TRBD1. This sequence was found in an adult who received the MenACWY meningococcal vaccine as a control. The material was peripheral blood, obtained 28 days after the second dose of the MenACWY control vaccine. The chain's CDR3 is CASSYSDRGTYEQYF. CDR3 bases: TGTGCCAGCAGTTACTCGGACAGGGGAACCTACGAGCAGTACTTC.